This TCR beta chain is from a study of cytomegalovirus exposure and HLA in healthy donors. General study findings and limits: Most TCR beta V segments were productive about 87% or about 30% of the time in an earlier analysis. A missense variant in DCLRE1C was later tied to TCR beta V- and J-gene trimming.

Primers: 60 Vbeta forward and 13 Jbeta reverse. Repertoires were generated with immunoSEQ multiplex PCR, while TCRdb's copy carries only in-frame clones and drops some. The sample holds approximately 100,000 clones. As concerns this clone: Its antigen is undetermined.

This receptor was taken from a middle-aged man in good health and CMV-seronegative. The specimen was PBMCs.

For the CDR3, the DNA is TGTGCCAGCAGCCCAAGACTAGCGGGGCACCAAGAGACCCAGTACTTC. It yields the protein CASSPRLAGHQETQYF. The rearrangement links TRBV7-2 to TRBJ2-5; the match to TRBD2 covers 11 bases. Germline CDR1 is SGHTA and CDR2 is FQGNSA. The CDR3 extends over 16 amino acids. V shed 5 bases and J 0 bases; nucleotides not matched to a gene: 5.